A single sample is the source of the 22 T cell receptor beta chains below, sequenced in a study of blood T cell repertoires in COVID-19. Sequenced by immunoSEQ multiplex PCR; TCRdb stores in-frame clones only, minus some. The table records under 250,000 clones, less than 90% of them present only once. Material for sequencing was peripheral blood. All receptors come from a man aged 55 to 69 with acute or convalescent COVID-19.

This chain uses TRBV28 with TRBJ2-4, with 12 positions matching TRBD2. CDR1 is MDHEN and CDR2 is SYDVKM in the germline V gene. CDR3 length: 18 residues. Unmatched junction bases numbered 5, after V lost 1 base and J lost 1 base. The CDR3 protein is CASSLSSGRASAKNIQYF. The CDR3 DNA reads as TGTGCCAGCAGTTTATCTAGCGGGAGGGCCTCGGCCAAAAACATTCAGTACTTC.

This clone was observed once. The chain is built from TRBV19 and TRBJ2-7; the match to TRBD2 covers 12 bases. V lost 6 bases to trimming and J lost 0 bases; unmatched junction nucleotides: 3. This CDR3 is built from 15 residues. Germline V CDR1 and CDR2: LNHDA, SQIVND (reference sequence). The DNA of the CDR3 is TGTGCCAGTAGGACTAGCGGGAGTGACTCCTACGAGCAGTACTTC. It codes for CASRTSGSDSYEQYF.

This clone was observed a few times. This chain connects TRBV3-1 (or the pseudogene TRBV3-2) to TRBJ1-6; TRBD1 matches 8 bases. The CDR3 length is 16 residues. The ends lost 2 bases at V and 10 bases at J; junction bases unmatched: 10. Looked up from germline, CDR1 is LGHDT and CDR2 is YNNKEL (reference sequence). CDR3 region: CASSQTWTGPESPLHF. In DNA, the CDR3 is TGTGCCAGCAGCCAAACCTGGACAGGGCCCGAATCACCCCTCCACTTT.

The chain joins TRBV18 to TRBJ2-3; D is ambiguous. The CDR3 loop spans 16 amino acids. Germline CDR1 and CDR2: KGHSH and LQKENI. Trimming removed 5 bases from V and 0 bases from J, with 15 bases in between. CDR3 sequence (DNA): TGTGCCAGCTCAGGCGACTTTTTCCCTAGCACAGATACGCAGTATTTT. Its protein product is CASSGDFFPSTDTQYF.

As regards this clone: One junction end does not reproduce the germline sequence, and a read error may be involved. The V call is TRBV7-3, the J call TRBJ1-4; 7 bases fit TRBD1. Looked up from germline, CDR1 is SGHTA and CDR2 is FQGTGA. The CDR3 loop spans 14 amino acids. CDR3: CATSPGTAWGKLFF. For the CDR3, the DNA is TGTGCCACCAGCCCCGGGACAGCCTGGGGAAAACTGTTTTTT.

V usage is TRBV6-5 and J usage is TRBJ2-1; weak D call: TRBD2 (6 bases). V was cut by 7 bases and J by 4 bases, with 17 bases left in between. Germline CDR1 MNHEY, CDR2 SVGAGI. This CDR3 has 15 amino acids. For the CDR3, the DNA is TGTGCCAGCACCCCGGAGGGAGTGGAGTACAATGAGCAGTTCTTC. It is translated as CASTPEGVEYNEQFF.

The gene calls are TRBV27 and TRBJ2-7, with D possibly matching TRBD2 (8 bases). This CDR3 spans 16 amino acids. V dropped 6 bases and J dropped 6 bases, with 24 bases sitting between them. CDR1 and CDR2 from the germline V gene are MNHEY and SMNVEV (reference sequence). CDR3 in DNA: TGTGCCAGCAGCTCCTCACCGGGACTAGGGGGCCGCGAGCAGTACTTC. The encoded protein is CASSSSPGLGGREQYF.

The V gene is TRBV10-1, the J gene TRBJ2-3; TRBD2 matches 16 bases. Germline-derived CDR1 and CDR2 are WNHNN and SYGVQD (reference sequence). V lost 7 bases, J lost 3 bases, and 13 bases stayed unmatched. CDR3 length: 19 amino acids. The CDR3 here is CASISPKGTSGRGTDTQYF. In DNA form, the CDR3 reads TGCGCCAGCATCTCCCCGAAGGGGACTAGCGGGAGGGGGACAGATACGCAGTATTTT.

The chain has TRBV7-2 and TRBJ2-1; 14 positions agree with TRBD2. In germline, CDR1 is SGHTA, CDR2 FQGNSA. The CDR3 has 19 residues. V shed 5 bases and J 1 base; nucleotides not matched to a gene: 10. In DNA form, the CDR3 reads TGTGCCAGCAGCATAGATGGGACTAGCGGGAGTATGTCCTACAATGAGCAGTTCTTC. Encoded protein: CASSIDGTSGSMSYNEQFF. Complete variable domain (other parts from reference TRBV7-2 and TRBJ2-1): GAGVSQSPSNKVTEKGKDVELRCDPISGHTALYWYRQSLGQGLEFLIYFQGNSAPDKSGLPSDRFSAERTGGSVSTLTIQRTQQEDSAVYLCASSIDGTSGSMSYNEQFFGPGTRLTVL.

The V and J genes are TRBV28 and TRBJ2-7, with 7 bases aligning to TRBD2. V trimming: 2 bases; J trimming: 4 bases; junction bases outside the gene matches: 5. CDR3 size: 14 residues. The V gene's germline CDR1 is MDHEN and CDR2 SYDVKM. CDR3 protein: CASSLPSGIYEQYF. The CDR3 DNA is TGTGCCAGCAGTTTACCTAGCGGTATTTACGAGCAGTACTTC.

The gene calls are TRBV10-3 and TRBJ2-1; TRBD2 aligns across 10 bases. The CDR3 totals 14 residues. The V and J ends lost 7 bases and 6 bases, in that order; junction bases with no gene match: 6. Per germline, CDR1 ENHRY and CDR2 SYGVKD. CDR3 coding DNA: TGTGCCATCACAACTAGCGGGAAGATCAATGAGCAGTTCTTC. Translating gives CAITTSGKINEQFF.

The chain employs TRBV7-3 and TRBJ2-2; D perhaps matches TRBD1 (6 bases). V gave up 3 bases and J gave up 5 bases, with 16 bases separating them. Germline CDR1 SGHTA, CDR2 FQGTGA. This CDR3 has 16 residues. The CDR3 DNA sequence: TGTGCCAGCAGCTTCCCGGGAACAGGGAGTACCGGGGAGCTGTTTTTT. Translation gives CASSFPGTGSTGELFF. The variable domain in full, with the rest retrieved from reference TRBV7-3 and TRBJ2-2, is GAGVSQTPSNKVTEKGKYVELRCDPISGHTALYWYRQSLGQGPEFLIYFQGTGAADDSGLPNDRFFAVRPEGSVSTLKIQRTERGDSAVYLCASSFPGTGSTGELFFGEGSRLTVL.

This rearrangement joins TRBV24-1 to TRBJ1-2, with a tentative D call TRBD1 (5 bases). CDR3 length: 16 amino acids. Germline V gives CDR1 KGHDR, CDR2 SFDVKD. V was cut by 2 bases and J by 2 bases, with 14 bases left in between. The CDR3 coding sequence is TGTGCCACCAGTGATTCCCGGCCAGGGATAAACTATGGCTACACCTTC. Translation gives CATSDSRPGINYGYTF.

On this clone: This same CDR3 is encoded by further DNA sequences in the sample. CDR3 loop: CASSLTGADTEAFF. The CDR3, as DNA: TGCGCCAGCAGCTTGACAGGGGCAGACACTGAAGCTTTCTTT. The chain recombines TRBV5-1 with TRBJ1-1; 7 bases are a match to TRBD1. J gave up 3 bases and V 1 base, and 3 bases lay outside the gene matches. The CDR3 has 14 amino acids. Germline V lookup: CDR1 SGHRS, CDR2 YFSETQ.

The V call is TRBV24-1, the J call TRBJ1-1, with a tentative D call TRBD1 (5 bases). This CDR3 has 13 residues. The germline CDR1 and CDR2 sequences are KGHDR and SFDVKD. V lost 7 bases and J 1 base, leaving 9 bases between the germline ends. CDR3 residues: CATRGGENTEAFF. The CDR3 DNA reads TGTGCCACCAGGGGGGGGGAGAACACTGAAGCTTTCTTT.

The chain couples TRBV24-1 to TRBJ2-1; TRBD1 matches 9 bases. The CDR3 has 16 residues. Germline CDR1 and CDR2: KGHDR and SFDVKD. V dropped 4 bases and J dropped 4; count of bases not matched to a gene: 7. The chain's CDR3 is CATSDPTGGAYNEQFF. CDR3 coding DNA: TGTGCCACCAGTGACCCCACAGGGGGCGCGTACAATGAGCAGTTCTTC.

Concerning this clone itself: Given a much more abundant clone one base away, this may be a read error. The sample has other DNA sequences that encode this CDR3 too. J is TRBJ1-1 and V is TRBV7-3, with D possibly matching TRBD1 (5 bases). This CDR3 comprises 13 residues. Looked up from germline, CDR1 is SGHTA and CDR2 is FQGTGA. Trimming left V 2 bases short and J 1 base short, with 5 bases between. Here the CDR3 DNA reads TGTGCCAGCAGCTTAGACAGGAACACTGAAGCTTTCTTT. Its protein product is CASSLDRNTEAFF.

This chain links TRBV5-1 with TRBJ1-1; tentative D call: TRBD1 (5 bases). With 1 base removed from V and 4 bases from J, the gap between germline ends came to 14 bases. Germline assignment: CDR1 SGHRS and CDR2 YFSETQ. There are 15 residues in the CDR3. CDR3 sequence: CASSLSLVGGTEAFF. CDR3 coding DNA: TGCGCCAGCAGCTTGTCCCTCGTGGGGGGCACTGAAGCTTTCTTT. The full variable domain, its missing parts supplied by reference TRBV5-1 and TRBJ1-1, is KAGVTQTPRYLIKTRGQQVTLSCSPISGHRSVSWYQQTPGQGLQFLFEYFSETQRNKGNFPGRFSGRQFSNSRSEMNVSTLELGDSALYLCASSLSLVGGTEAFFGQGTRLTVV.

The chain recombines TRBV11-2 with TRBJ2-7, with 10 nucleotides matching TRBD1. With 5 bases clipped from V and 5 bases from J, the junction kept 12 bases outside the gene matches. The CDR3 covers 16 residues. Germline V gene lookup returns CDR1 SGHAT and CDR2 FQNNGV. CDR3 sequence (DNA): TGTGCCAGCAGCCCAGTGGGACAGGGGAGTTTCGACGAGCAGTACTTC. Its translation is CASSPVGQGSFDEQYF.

J is TRBJ2-5 and V is TRBV19; 11 bases fit TRBD1. The ends lost 5 bases at V and 3 bases at J; junction bases unmatched: 14. CDR3 length equals 18 residues. Germline CDR1 and CDR2: LNHDA and SQIVND (reference sequence). In DNA, the CDR3 is TGTGCCAGTAGTCCTTGGACAGGGGGCAATACTTTTAAAGAGACCCAGTACTTC. Its protein is CASSPWTGGNTFKETQYF.

The rearrangement uses TRBV25-1 and TRBJ1-1; the match to TRBD1 covers 8 bases. CDR1 MGHDK and CDR2 SYGVNS come from the germline V gene. The V gene end was trimmed by 8 bases and the J gene end by 1 base; junction bases not matched to a gene: 3. The length of the CDR3 is 13 residues. The CDR3 DNA sequence: TGTGCCAGCGAAGGACAGGGGAACACTGAAGCTTTCTTT. Translating gives CASEGQGNTEAFF.

The J gene is TRBJ2-7, the V gene TRBV12-3 or TRBV12-4; D is perhaps TRBD1 (6 bases). The CDR3 is 13 residues long. Trimming took 3 bases from V and 3 from J, leaving 9 bases between them. The CDR3 DNA reads TGTGCCAGCAGTTTTGGGACAAACTACGAGCAGTACTTC. It translates to CASSFGTNYEQYF.